The subject of this entry is one T cell receptor beta chain. V gave up 4 bases and J gave up 9 bases, with 14 bases separating them. The CDR3 is 13 amino acids. Germline CDR1 is SGHRS and CDR2 is YFSETQ. Profiled with immunoSEQ multiplex PCR; TCRdb holds only in-frame clones, not every one. Of 150,000 or so clones listed, about 88% are singletons. The sample's time point: baseline pretreatment blood. Noted treatment: 15 Gy SBRT to primary tumor, nephrectomy 4 weeks later. The sample comes from a study of radiation and T cells in renal cell carcinoma. This sequence originates from a woman in her forties or fifties with renal cell carcinoma. The source was blood, collected from a patient whose treatment included radiotherapy and nephrectomy. The genes are TRBV5-1 and TRBJ2-1; D possibly corresponds to TRBD2 (6 bases). CDR3 sequence (DNA): TGCGCCAGCAGCCCCCCTGGCGGGGTTGAGCAGTTCTTC. Its translation: CASSPPGGVEQFF.